Below, 6 T cell receptor beta chains from the same sample are listed, as sequenced in a study of blood T cells in healthy people across ages. A second PCR, run for roughly 7 to 12 cycles, used a sample-barcoded 5' primer plus a J-beta primer mix. TCRdb redid the calling of the 5' RACE reads with MiXCR, one entry per CDR3 protein. The table records about 930,000 distinct CDR3 sequences, 25% to 35% of them present only once. These data also formed part of another study, on T cells of mothers and their children.

The sample consisted of blood. The source is a woman in her thirties or forties in good health.

This clonotype occurred once. The gene calls are TRBV6-6 and TRBJ2-3; TRBD1 matches at 7 bases. The ends lost 0 bases at V and 6 bases at J; junction bases unmatched: 3. This CDR3 spans 14 amino acids. The germline gives CDR1 MNHNY, CDR2 SVGAGI (reference sequence). This CDR3 is CASSYSDRTDTQYF. The DNA for the CDR3 is TGTGCCAGCAGTTACTCGGACAGGACGGATACGCAGTATTTT.

This clonotype occurred many times. The genes are TRBV12-3 or TRBV12-4 and TRBJ2-1; a weak D match, TRBD1 (5 bases). V was cut by 2 bases and J by 6 bases, with 11 bases left in between. The CDR3 has 14 residues. CDR3 residues: CASSLWSQGNEQFF. The CDR3 DNA sequence: TGTGCCAGCAGTTTATGGTCTCAGGGCAATGAGCAGTTCTTC.

A few counts support this clonotype. V usage is TRBV29-1 and J usage is TRBJ1-1; weak D call: TRBD1 (5 bases). Trimming removed 6 bases from V and 4 bases from J, with 18 bases in between. This CDR3 has 14 residues. Per germline, CDR1 SQVTM and CDR2 ANQGSEA. CDR3 in DNA: TGCAGCGTCACGGGGGGGATGGGCGGCACTGAAGCTTTCTTT. Its protein product is CSVTGGMGGTEAFF.

To note about this clonotype: An end of the junction does not agree with germline; a read error may underlie this. J is TRBJ2-5 and V is TRBV7-3, with 11 bases that match TRBD1. This CDR3 region has 14 residues. From germline, CDR1 is SGHTA and CDR2 FQGTGA. CDR3 region: CASSPGTGGETRYF. The DNA for the CDR3 is TGTGCCAGCAGCCCGGGGACAGGGGGAGAGACCCGGTACTTC. Using reference TRBV7-3 and TRBJ2-5 for the parts outside the CDR3, the full variable domain is GAGVSQTPSNKVTEKGKYVELRCDPISGHTALYWYRQSLGQGPEFLIYFQGTGAADDSGLPNDRFFAVRPEGSVSTLKIQRTERGDSAVYLCASSPGTGGETRYFGPGTRLLVL.

This clonotype was seen more than once but under ten times. This CDR3 reads CATSEQTNTEAFF. The CDR3 DNA follows: TGTGCCACCAGTGAACAGACGAACACTGAAGCTTTCTTT. This chain joins TRBV24-1 and TRBJ1-1; the D is unclear. Germline V gene sequence: CDR1 KGHDR, CDR2 SFDVKD. This CDR3 region has 13 residues. The V and J ends lost 4 bases and 1 base respectively, with 6 bases between them.

This clonotype occurred a few times. The chain links TRBV29-1 to TRBJ2-3; D is unresolved. Germline V CDR1 and CDR2: SQVTM, ANQGSEA. V was trimmed by 4 bases and J by 1 base, leaving 9 bases between them. The CDR3 is 13 residues long. The CDR3 DNA follows: TGCAGCGTTGGACGTGGGGGCACAGATACGCAGTATTTT. Protein: CSVGRGGTDTQYF.